The clone carrying this T cell receptor beta chain came up a few times. The antigen is undetermined. Arm-PCR of CDR3 regions and iRepertoire HTBI primers were the basis on which TCR beta libraries were built. TCRdb re-analysed the multiplex PCR reads in MiXCR, keeping a single row per CDR3 protein. The sample records roughly 380,000 distinct CDR3 sequences, roughly 15% being singletons. This sample stems from a study of regulatory T cells in long-lasting Graves disease. Germline CDR1 and CDR2: WSHSY and SAAADI. The CDR3 length is 14 residues. Trimming took 7 bases from V and 7 from J, leaving 17 bases between them. Time point here: newly diagnosed GD, antithyroid drugs for less than 3 months. RNA extracted from PBMCs served as the sequencing template. With EDTA tubes as the receptacles, around 10 milliliters of peripheral blood were drawn. Whole-study results and caveats: Repertoires from persistent disease leaned toward TRBV28, TRBJ1-2 and TRBJ2-5.

This clonotype was obtained from a female donor with Graves disease. The material was peripheral blood mononuclear cells (PBMCs), obtained at new diagnosis, from a patient treated with antithyroid drugs. This chain uses TRBV10-2 with TRBJ2-1; possible D gene TRBD2, 5 bases. CDR3 DNA: TGCGCCAGCATTGGGGTTTCGGACTTTAATGAGCAGTTCTTC. It translates to CASIGVSDFNEQFF.